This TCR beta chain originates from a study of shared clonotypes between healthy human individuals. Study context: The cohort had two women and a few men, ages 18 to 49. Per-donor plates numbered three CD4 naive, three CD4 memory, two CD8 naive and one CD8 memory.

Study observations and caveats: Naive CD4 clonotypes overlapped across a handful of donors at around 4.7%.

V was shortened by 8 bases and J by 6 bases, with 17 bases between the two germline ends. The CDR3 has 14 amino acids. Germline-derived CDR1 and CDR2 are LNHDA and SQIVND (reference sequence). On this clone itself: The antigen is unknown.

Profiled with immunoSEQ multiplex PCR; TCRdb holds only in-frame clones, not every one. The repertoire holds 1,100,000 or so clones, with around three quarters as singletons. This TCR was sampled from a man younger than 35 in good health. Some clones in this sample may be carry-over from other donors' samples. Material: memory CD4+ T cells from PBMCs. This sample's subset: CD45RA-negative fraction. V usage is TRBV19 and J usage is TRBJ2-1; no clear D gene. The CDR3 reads CASARVQTVNEQFF. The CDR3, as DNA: TGTGCCAGTGCCCGGGTCCAAACGGTCAATGAGCAGTTCTTC.